The 6 T cell receptor beta chains reported below all come from one sample, sequenced in a study of technical replicates of blood from a handful of donors. The data were produced by immunoSEQ multiplex PCR, yet TCRdb's version contains in-frame clones alone and is incomplete. The sample lists approximately 73,000 clones, around 93% occurring once. Material for sequencing was T cells isolated from PBMCs. The receptors were sampled from a human donor in good health.

V and J are TRBV6-1 and TRBJ2-1, with D unclear. V was trimmed by 0 bases and J by 5 bases, leaving 11 bases between them. Germline V gene sequence: CDR1 MNHNS, CDR2 SASEGT. CDR3 length: 15 residues. The CDR3 sequence: CASSEARYRNNEQFF. The CDR3 DNA follows: TGTGCCAGCAGTGAAGCGCGCTACAGAAACAATGAGCAGTTCTTC.

J is TRBJ1-2 and V is TRBV19; TRBD1 matches 7 bases. This CDR3 is 12 amino acids long. The ends lost 6 bases at V and 8 bases at J; junction bases unmatched: 6. The V gene's germline CDR1 is LNHDA and CDR2 SQIVND (reference sequence). In nucleotides, the CDR3 is TGTGCCAGTAGCGACAGGGCGTGGGGCTACACCTTC. As protein: CASSDRAWGYTF.

The chain combines TRBV7-9 with TRBJ2-1, with 7 bases fitting TRBD2. Germline CDR1 SEHNR, CDR2 FQNEAQ (reference sequence). The CDR3 runs to 13 residues. V gave up 6 bases and J gave up 7 bases; unmatched junction bases: 6. CDR3 loop: CASRQSGENEQFF. The CDR3 nucleotides are TGTGCCAGCAGACAAAGCGGGGAAAATGAGCAGTTCTTC.

V and J are TRBV4-1 and TRBJ2-7, with TRBD1 matching 8 bases. Germline CDR1 and CDR2: MGHRA and YSYEKL. J lost 4 bases, V lost 4 bases, and 21 bases had no gene match. The CDR3 consists of 19 residues. DNA for the CDR3: TGCGCCAGCAGCCCCTCCCCAGGGACAGGCTTCCCCAAGGCGTACGAGCAGTACTTC. It encodes CASSPSPGTGFPKAYEQYF.

The chain uses TRBV19 and TRBJ1-6, with D maybe TRBD1 (6 bases). The CDR3 is made up of 14 amino acids. The V gene's germline CDR1 is LNHDA and CDR2 SQIVND (reference sequence). Trimming pared 2 bases from V and 11 bases from J, leaving 13 bases between. CDR3 region: CASSIRQGIPPLHF. CDR3 DNA: TGTGCCAGTAGTATACGGCAGGGGATCCCACCCCTCCACTTT. Drawing the rest from reference TRBV19 and TRBJ1-6, the complete variable domain is DGGITQSPKYLFRKEGQNVTLSCEQNLNHDAMYWYRQDPGQGLRLIYYSQIVNDFQKGDIAEGYSVSREKKESFPLTVTSAQKNPTAFYLCASSIRQGIPPLHFGNGTRLTVT.

The gene calls are TRBV28 and TRBJ2-1; 11 bases match TRBD2. CDR3 length: 16 amino acids. V shed 3 bases and J 3 bases; nucleotides not matched to a gene: 4. The germline V gene encodes CDR1 MDHEN and CDR2 SYDVKM. This CDR3 reads CASSLVGLADYNEQFF. The CDR3 region has the DNA TGTGCCAGCAGTTTGGTGGGACTAGCGGACTACAATGAGCAGTTCTTC.